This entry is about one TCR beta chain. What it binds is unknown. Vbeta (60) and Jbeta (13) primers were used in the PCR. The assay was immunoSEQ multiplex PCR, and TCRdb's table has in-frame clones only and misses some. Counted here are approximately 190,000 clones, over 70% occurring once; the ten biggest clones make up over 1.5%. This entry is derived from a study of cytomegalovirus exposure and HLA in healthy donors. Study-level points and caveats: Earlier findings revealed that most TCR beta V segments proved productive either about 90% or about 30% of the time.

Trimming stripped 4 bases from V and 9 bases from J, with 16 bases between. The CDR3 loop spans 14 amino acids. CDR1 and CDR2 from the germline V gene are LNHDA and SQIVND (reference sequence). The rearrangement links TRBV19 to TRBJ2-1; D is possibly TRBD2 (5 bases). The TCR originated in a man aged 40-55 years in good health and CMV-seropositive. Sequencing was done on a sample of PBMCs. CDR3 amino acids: CASSRGTGKGEQFF. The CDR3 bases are TGTGCCAGTAGTAGAGGCACCGGGAAGGGTGAGCAGTTCTTC.